One and the same sample provided the 19 T cell receptor beta chains below, sequenced in a study of CD8 T cells in ankylosing spondylitis. Their target antigens are unknown. TCRdb redid the calling of the 5' RACE reads with MiXCR, one entry per CDR3 protein. Among 670,000 or so distinct CDR3 sequences listed, over 15% were seen once. Study-wide points: A motif in TCR beta, a set of 8 or 9 highly homologous variants, appeared characteristic of ankylosing spondylitis blood.

The sample consisted of blood, either unsorted or a sorted T cell fraction (not recorded which). The receptors come from a male donor with ankylosing spondylitis.

The chain uses TRBV20-1 and TRBJ2-3, with TRBD1 matching over 10 bases. Germline V gene sequence: CDR1 DFQATT, CDR2 SNEGSKA (reference sequence). The CDR3 has 14 residues. Unmatched junction bases numbered 4, after V lost 3 bases and J lost 4 bases. CDR3 in amino acids: CSARGQGSADTQYF. The CDR3 nucleotides are TGCAGTGCTAGGGGACAGGGGTCGGCAGATACGCAGTATTTT.

The rearrangement joins TRBV14 to TRBJ1-4; the D is unclear. The germline V gene has CDR1 SGHDN and CDR2 FVKESK. V was trimmed by 1 base and J by 10 bases, leaving 22 bases between them. The CDR3 contains 17 residues. This CDR3 reads CASSQAWTTHRQGKLFF. The CDR3 coding sequence is TGTGCCAGCAGCCAAGCTTGGACTACACATAGACAAGGAAAACTGTTTTTT.

This clonotype was observed a few times. V and J are TRBV12-3 or TRBV12-4 and TRBJ2-3; 9 bases are shared with TRBD2. The CDR3 has 14 amino acids. V gave up 2 bases and J gave up 7 bases; unmatched junction bases: 4. The CDR3 protein is CASSLSSGVYTQYF. The DNA of the CDR3 is TGTGCCAGCAGTTTATCTAGCGGGGTATATACGCAGTATTTT.

This clonotype was seen more than once but under ten times. CDR3 sequence (DNA): TGTGCCAGCAGCAGCGGACAGGGCGCCAACTATGGCTACACCTTC. It translates to CASSSGQGANYGYTF. The chain couples TRBV21-1 to TRBJ1-2; the D segment call TRBD1 is taken from the table without a DNA check. TRBV21-1 corresponds to a pseudogene. CDR3 length equals 15 residues.

The chain is built from TRBV4-1 and TRBJ1-1; 8 bases fit TRBD1. This CDR3 is built from 15 residues. Germline V gene lookup returns CDR1 MGHRA and CDR2 YSYEKL. Trimming took 2 bases from V and 4 from J; bases not matched to a gene: 6. CDR3 in amino acids: CASSQLDRDGTEAFF. CDR3 nucleotides: TGCGCCAGCAGCCAACTGGACAGGGACGGCACTGAAGCTTTCTTT.

V and J are TRBV9 and TRBJ2-1; 8 nucleotides match TRBD2. This CDR3 has 17 amino acids. V lost 0 bases to trimming and J lost 7 bases; unmatched junction nucleotides: 12. Germline V gives CDR1 SGDLS, CDR2 YYNGEE. The CDR3 bases are TGTGCCAGCAGCGTAGCCCCCGGGAGCGGGAGTAGTAATGAGCAGTTCTTC. It yields the protein CASSVAPGSGSSNEQFF.

The V and J genes are TRBV15 and TRBJ2-2, with 9 positions matching TRBD1. Trimming cost V 3 bases and J 5 bases; bases outside gene matches: 10. CDR3 length equals 17 residues. Germline CDR1 reads LNHNV; CDR2 reads YYDKDF (reference sequence). The CDR3 loop is CATSRIAGTGFTGELFF. DNA for the CDR3: TGTGCCACCAGCAGGATAGCCGGGACAGGGTTTACCGGGGAGCTGTTTTTT.

This clonotype was counted between two and nine times. V usage is TRBV29-1 and J usage is TRBJ2-2; D assignment may be TRBD1 or TRBD2 (5 bases each). Germline CDR1 reads SQVTM; CDR2 reads ANQGSEA. The germline V and J ends were trimmed by 5 bases and 0 bases, with 13 bases remaining between them. The CDR3 loop spans 15 amino acids. For the CDR3, the DNA is TGCAGCGTTAGGCCCGGGGCCGCGAACACCGGGGAGCTGTTTTTT. Protein: CSVRPGAANTGELFF.

This clonotype was recorded many times. The CDR3 DNA reads TGTGCCATCAGGGGGGACCTGAACACTGAAGCTTTCTTT. Translation gives CAIRGDLNTEAFF. The rearrangement links TRBV10-3 to TRBJ1-1; the D gene is possibly TRBD1 (5 bases). Germline V gene data show CDR1 as ENHRY and CDR2 as SYGVKD. There are 13 residues in the CDR3. V lost 6 bases and J lost 0, with 8 bases in between.

The gene calls are TRBV10-1 and TRBJ2-7, with D uncertain. The CDR3 sequence is 13 residues long. Trimming pared 0 bases from V and 4 bases from J, leaving 7 bases between. Germline CDR1 reads WNHNN; CDR2 reads SYGVQD (reference sequence). DNA of the CDR3: TGCGCCAGCAGTGAGTCGATGGGGTACGAGCAGTACTTC. This sequence encodes CASSESMGYEQYF.

This clonotype has a handful of counts. The gene calls are TRBV20-1 and TRBJ2-5; D not certain. The V gene's germline CDR1 is DFQATT and CDR2 SNEGSKA (reference sequence). Deletions cut 3 bases from V and 4 bases from J, with 15 bases between. The CDR3 runs 14 residues. The CDR3 loop reads CSASDWTLGETQYF. In DNA form, the CDR3 reads TGCAGTGCTAGTGACTGGACGTTGGGAGAGACCCAGTACTTC.

The V and J genes are TRBV27 and TRBJ2-3; TRBD2 aligns across 10 bases. Trimming removed 6 bases from V and 5 bases from J; junction bases left unmatched: 2. This CDR3 region has 13 residues. Per the germline V gene, CDR1 is MNHEY and CDR2 is SMNVEV (reference sequence). CDR3 sequence: CASRSGGEDTQYF. Written as DNA, the CDR3 is TGTGCCAGCAGAAGCGGGGGGGAAGATACGCAGTATTTT.

A few counts support this clonotype. The V and J genes are TRBV19 and TRBJ1-1; D gene uncertain. The CDR3 totals 14 residues. In germline, CDR1 is LNHDA, CDR2 SQIVND (reference sequence). V lost 6 bases and J 5 bases, leaving 16 bases between the germline ends. DNA for the CDR3: TGTGCCAGTAGACGGACTTCCACGAGGACTGAAGCTTTCTTT. Encoded protein: CASRRTSTRTEAFF.

The chain carries TRBV29-1 and TRBJ1-2; 7 positions match TRBD1. CDR3 length: 13 residues. CDR1 is SQVTM and CDR2 is ANQGSEA in the germline V gene. V gave up 3 bases and J gave up 2 bases; unmatched junction bases: 3. In DNA, the CDR3 is TGCAGCGTTGACCCGGGACAGAACTATGGCTACACCTTC. It is translated as CSVDPGQNYGYTF.

This clonotype was seen a few times. The chain recombines TRBV9 with TRBJ2-7; D possibly corresponds to TRBD1 (6 bases). Per germline, CDR1 SGDLS and CDR2 YYNGEE. V dropped 3 bases and J dropped 1 base, with 11 bases sitting between them. There are 14 residues in the CDR3. The CDR3 nucleotides read TGTGCCAGCAGCGCCGGGACAAATTCCTACGAGCAGTACTTC. Translating it yields CASSAGTNSYEQYF.

The chain carries TRBV7-9 and TRBJ2-1; D possibly uses TRBD1 or TRBD2 (6 bases each). This CDR3 contains 14 residues. V shed 2 bases and J shed 4 bases, with 9 bases lying between them. Germline loops: CDR1 SEHNR, CDR2 FQNEAQ (reference sequence). The CDR3 region is CASSLWGAYNEQFF. The CDR3 DNA reads TGTGCCAGCAGCTTATGGGGGGCGTACAATGAGCAGTTCTTC.

This rearrangement joins TRBV6-5 to TRBJ2-5; 14 bases align to TRBD2. Germline values: CDR1 MNHEY, CDR2 SVGAGI. The CDR3 sequence is 17 residues long. The junction had 8 bases not matched to a gene; V was cut back by 4 bases and J by 4 bases. CDR3 sequence reads: CASSSGLAGGLVETQYF. CDR3 DNA sequence: TGTGCCAGCAGTTCTGGACTAGCGGGGGGATTGGTAGAGACCCAGTACTTC.

In this sample, this clonotype turned up many times. The chain has TRBV12-3 or TRBV12-4 and TRBJ1-3; 7 nucleotides match TRBD1. The V segment lost 4 bases and the J segment 3 bases; nucleotides outside the gene matches: 6. This CDR3 comprises 15 residues. CDR3 nucleotides: TGTGCCAGCAGTTCCCTGACAGGGTATGGAAACACCATATATTTT. Protein: CASSSLTGYGNTIYF.

This clonotype came up a few times. The chain recombines TRBV11-2 with TRBJ2-1; D is ambiguous. Deletions cut 4 bases from V and 4 bases from J, with 11 bases between. CDR3 length: 14 residues. Germline assignment: CDR1 SGHAT and CDR2 FQNNGV. DNA for the CDR3: TGTGCCAGCAGCTCTTTGGATGTATACAATGAGCAGTTCTTC. It encodes CASSSLDVYNEQFF.